The sequence of this T cell receptor beta chain was determined in a study of OX40 agonist ivuxolimab in advanced cancers. With respect to the entire study: The costimulatory receptor OX40 (CD134) was targeted by ivuxolimab, a fully human IgG2 agonistic monoclonal antibody. Intravenous ivuxolimab was administered to patients every 2 weeks at six dose levels: 0.01, 0.1, 0.3, 1.5, 3 and 10 mg/kg. Of the approximately 50 dose-escalation patients, hepatocellular carcinoma was present in around 20, melanoma in around 15, renal cell carcinoma in 9 and head and neck cancer in 9. The dose-escalation cohort was about 87% male with a mean age of roughly 62 years, ranging from 23 to 79. Prior anti-PD-1, anti-PD-L1 or anti-CTLA-4 therapy was permitted, and 35% to 40% of dose-escalation patients had received checkpoint inhibitors. Three dose-escalation patients achieved partial responses, one with hepatocellular carcinoma and two with cutaneous melanoma. Peripheral TCRbeta sequencing was intended to test whether TCR sequence diversity was altered and clonal T-cell expansion was caused by ivuxolimab. The paper covers the monotherapy dose-escalation part of the phase I ivuxolimab trial, which included N of about 50 patients. What the research found in general, with its limitations: In the 0.1-3.0 mg/kg groups, partial responders had among the lowest normalized peripheral clonal expansion, particularly in CD8+ T cells. Antigen specificity was not determined for the clonally expanded peripheral T cells. On average, CD8+ T cells showed more expanded clones than CD4+ T cells after ivuxolimab. Low levels of normalized T-cell clonal expansion were also shown by some nonresponding patients. At doses of 0.1 to 3.0 mg/kg, clonal expansion of both CD4+ and CD8+ T cells in blood was seen between baseline and week 6.

The trial excluded patients who had a history of autoimmune disease or who were on systemic immunosuppression. Peripheral blood for TCR sequencing was drawn from every dose cohort at baseline, at cycle 4 day 1 and at cycle 7 day 1. Samples came from an open-label, multicenter, first-in-human phase I dose-escalation trial of ivuxolimab. The trial enrolled adults with locally advanced or metastatic head and neck squamous cell, hepatocellular, melanoma or renal cell carcinoma. Before TCR sequencing, CD4+ and CD8+ T cells were separately sorted from peripheral blood. From the germline V gene (reference sequence), CDR1 is MNHEY and CDR2 is SMNVEV. Including the terminal cysteine and phenylalanine, the CDR3 comprises 16 residues. Just the 48-base CDR3 DNA is kept, in frame starting at base 1. V was cut back by 0 bases and J by 0 bases, leaving a gap of 12 bases between them. To sequence the TCRbeta CDR3 region, genomic DNA was isolated from the sorted cells. TCRbeta CDR3 regions were sequenced using the immunoSEQ Assay. Imported from immuneACCESS, the table was reduced by TCRdb to in-frame sequences with V and J called. These copies leave out some clones; in studies compared against another copy, an unresolved V gene accounts for under half, and the cause of the remainder is not known. This sample gives approximately 66,000 clones in total; roughly 85% of them show up just once. The top ten hold approximately 0.78% of the sample.

A remark on this clone: No cognate antigen has been identified for it. No base quality values were provided; no much bigger clone lies one nucleotide off.

Sequenced here: CD4+ or CD8+ T cells sorted from blood, sampled in a trial of the OX40 agonist ivuxolimab. The rearranged chain carries TRBV27 and TRBJ2-7; the D gene cannot be resolved reliably. The receptor's source is an adult with an advanced solid tumor such as melanoma, head and neck, liver or kidney cancer. The DNA sequence is as follows: TGTGCCAGCAGTTTATCGCGAGGCGTTTTCTCCTACGAGCAGTACTTC. It encodes CASSLSRGVFSYEQYF.